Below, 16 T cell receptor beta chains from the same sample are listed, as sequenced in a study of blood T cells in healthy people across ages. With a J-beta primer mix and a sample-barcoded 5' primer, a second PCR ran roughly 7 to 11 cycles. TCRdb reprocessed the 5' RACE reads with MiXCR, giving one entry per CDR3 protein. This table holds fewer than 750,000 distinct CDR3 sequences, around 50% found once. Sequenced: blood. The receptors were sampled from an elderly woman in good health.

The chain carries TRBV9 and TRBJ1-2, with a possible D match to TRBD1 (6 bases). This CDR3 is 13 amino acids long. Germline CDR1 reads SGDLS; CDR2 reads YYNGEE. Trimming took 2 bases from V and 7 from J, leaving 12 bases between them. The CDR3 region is CASSVYREGGYTF. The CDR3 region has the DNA TGTGCCAGCAGCGTTTACAGGGAGGGTGGCTACACCTTC. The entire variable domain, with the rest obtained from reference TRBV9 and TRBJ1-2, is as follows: DSGVTQTPKHLITATGQRVTLRCSPRSGDLSVYWYQQSLDQGLQFLIQYYNGEERAKGNILERFSAQQFPDLHSELNLSSLELGDSALYFCASSVYREGGYTFGSGTRLTVV.

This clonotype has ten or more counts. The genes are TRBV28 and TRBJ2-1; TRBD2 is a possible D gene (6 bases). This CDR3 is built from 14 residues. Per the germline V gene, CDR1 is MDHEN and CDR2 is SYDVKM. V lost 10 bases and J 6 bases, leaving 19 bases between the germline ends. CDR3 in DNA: TGTGCCACCTTTGATGGGGGGTACTCCAATGAGCAGTTCTTC. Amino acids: CATFDGGYSNEQFF.

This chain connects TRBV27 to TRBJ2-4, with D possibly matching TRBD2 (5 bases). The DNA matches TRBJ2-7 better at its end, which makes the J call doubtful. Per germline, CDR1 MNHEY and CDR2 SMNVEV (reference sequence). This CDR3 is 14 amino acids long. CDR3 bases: TGTGCCAGCAGTTTATGGCCGGGGAGATACGAGCAGTACTTC. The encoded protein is CASSLWPGRYEQYF.

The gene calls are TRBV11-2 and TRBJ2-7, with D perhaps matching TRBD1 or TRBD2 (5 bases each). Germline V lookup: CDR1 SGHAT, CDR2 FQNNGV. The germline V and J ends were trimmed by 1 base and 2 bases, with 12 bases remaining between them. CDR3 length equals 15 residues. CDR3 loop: CASSLVAGSAYEQYF. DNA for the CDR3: TGTGCCAGCAGCTTAGTGGCAGGGAGTGCCTACGAGCAGTACTTC.

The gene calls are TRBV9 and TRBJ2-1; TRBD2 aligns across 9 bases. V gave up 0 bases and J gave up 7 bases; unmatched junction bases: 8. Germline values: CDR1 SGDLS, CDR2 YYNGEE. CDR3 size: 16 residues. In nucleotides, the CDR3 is TGTGCCAGCAGCGTAGGGGGTAGCGGGAGTCGGAATGAGCAGTTCTTC. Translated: CASSVGGSGSRNEQFF.

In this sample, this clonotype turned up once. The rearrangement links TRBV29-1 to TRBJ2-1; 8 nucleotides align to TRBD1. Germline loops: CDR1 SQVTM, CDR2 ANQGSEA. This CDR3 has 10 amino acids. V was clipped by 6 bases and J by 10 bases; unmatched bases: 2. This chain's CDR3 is CSVGDREQFF. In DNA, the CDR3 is TGCAGCGTGGGGGACAGGGAGCAGTTCTTC.

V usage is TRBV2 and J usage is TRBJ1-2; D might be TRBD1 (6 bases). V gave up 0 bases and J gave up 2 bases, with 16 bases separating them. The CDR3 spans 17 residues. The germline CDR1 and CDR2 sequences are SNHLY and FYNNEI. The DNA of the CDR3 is TGTGCCAGCAGTGAAGCAGCAGGGGAATCTTGGAACTATGGCTACACCTTC. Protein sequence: CASSEAAGESWNYGYTF.

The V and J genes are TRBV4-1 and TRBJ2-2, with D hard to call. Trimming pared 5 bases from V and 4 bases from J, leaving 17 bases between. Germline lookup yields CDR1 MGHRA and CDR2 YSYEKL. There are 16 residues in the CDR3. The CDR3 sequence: CASSYSRSSFTGELFF. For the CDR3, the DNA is TGCGCCAGCAGCTATTCCCGGAGTTCTTTCACCGGGGAGCTGTTTTTT.

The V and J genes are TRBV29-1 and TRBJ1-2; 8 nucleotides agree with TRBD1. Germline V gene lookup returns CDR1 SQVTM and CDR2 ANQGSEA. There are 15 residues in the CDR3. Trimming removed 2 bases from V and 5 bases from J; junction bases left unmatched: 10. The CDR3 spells CSVERSGQGLYGYTF. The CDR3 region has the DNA TGCAGCGTTGAAAGGTCTGGACAGGGCTTATATGGCTACACCTTC.

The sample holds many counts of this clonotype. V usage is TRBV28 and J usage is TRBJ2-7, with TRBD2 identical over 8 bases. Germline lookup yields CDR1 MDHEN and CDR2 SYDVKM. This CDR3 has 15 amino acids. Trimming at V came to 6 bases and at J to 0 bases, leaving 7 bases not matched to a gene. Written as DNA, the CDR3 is TGTGCCAGCAGGTCGACTAGCGCGAGCTCCTACGAGCAGTACTTC. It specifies CASRSTSASSYEQYF.

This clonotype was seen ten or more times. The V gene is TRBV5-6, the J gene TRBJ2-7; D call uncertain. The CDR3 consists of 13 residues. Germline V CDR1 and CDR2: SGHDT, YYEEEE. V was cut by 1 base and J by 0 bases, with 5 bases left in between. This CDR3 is CASSLRVSYEQYF. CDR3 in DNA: TGTGCCAGCAGCTTGCGAGTCTCCTACGAGCAGTACTTC.

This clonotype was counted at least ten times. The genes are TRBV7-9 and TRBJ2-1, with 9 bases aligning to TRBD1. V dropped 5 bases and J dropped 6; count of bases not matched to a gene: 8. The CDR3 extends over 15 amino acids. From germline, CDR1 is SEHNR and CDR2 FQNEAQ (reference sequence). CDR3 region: CASSDRWDRVNEQFF. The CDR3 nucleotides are TGTGCCAGCAGCGACCGTTGGGACAGGGTCAATGAGCAGTTCTTC.

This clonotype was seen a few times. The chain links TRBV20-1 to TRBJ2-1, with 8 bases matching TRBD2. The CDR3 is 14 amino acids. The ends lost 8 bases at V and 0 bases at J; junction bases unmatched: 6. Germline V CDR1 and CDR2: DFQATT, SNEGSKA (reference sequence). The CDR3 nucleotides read TGCAGTATATCGGGGGGGCCCTCCTACAATGAGCAGTTCTTC. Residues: CSISGGPSYNEQFF.

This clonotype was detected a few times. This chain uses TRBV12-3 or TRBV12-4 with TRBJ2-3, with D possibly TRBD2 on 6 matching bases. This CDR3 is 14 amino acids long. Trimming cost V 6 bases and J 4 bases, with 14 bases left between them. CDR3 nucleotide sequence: TGTGCCAGCAGCCCAACGGCTAGCGCAGATACGCAGTATTTT. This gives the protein CASSPTASADTQYF.

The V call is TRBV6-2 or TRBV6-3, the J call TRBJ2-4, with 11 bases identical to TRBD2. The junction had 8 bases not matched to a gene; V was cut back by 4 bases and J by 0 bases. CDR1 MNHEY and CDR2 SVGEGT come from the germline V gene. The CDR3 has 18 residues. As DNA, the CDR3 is TGTGCCAGCAGTTTAAGGACTAGCGGGCCGCTAGCCAAAAACATTCAGTACTTC. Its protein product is CASSLRTSGPLAKNIQYF.

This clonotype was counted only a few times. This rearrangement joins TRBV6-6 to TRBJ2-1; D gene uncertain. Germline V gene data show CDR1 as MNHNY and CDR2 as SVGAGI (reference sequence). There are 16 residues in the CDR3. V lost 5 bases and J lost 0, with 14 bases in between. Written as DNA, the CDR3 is TGTGCCAGCAGTCCCCGGAAGGCGAGCTCCTACAATGAGCAGTTCTTC. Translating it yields CASSPRKASSYNEQFF.